The subject of this entry is one TCR beta chain. Its antigen is still unknown. Graft specimens yielded both intraepithelial and lamina propria lymphocytes. Clones were sequenced by immunoSEQ multiplex PCR, and TCRdb holds only the in-frame ones, with some missing. The sample consists of 15,000 to 18,000 clones, around 70% of them appearing once. The data belong to a study of graft-versus-host responses after intestinal transplantation. Study-level background: For approximately three years after anti-thymocyte globulin induction, all recipients took tacrolimus and steroids.

Study-wide results and limits: Recipient marrow contained GvH clones, some of which appeared first in ileum or blood.

Germline V gene data show CDR1 as SEHNR and CDR2 as FQNEAQ (reference sequence). The V and J ends lost 5 bases and 6 bases respectively, with 14 bases between them. CDR3 length: 14 residues. The clonotype was recovered from a human patient who received an intestinal transplant, so some T cells may come from the graft donor. The rearrangement joins TRBV7-9 to TRBJ2-1; D possibly corresponds to TRBD2 (5 bases). The material sequenced was ileum tissue, taken 14 days after transplant. The CDR3 loop reads CASSQDSPGNEQFF. CDR3 nucleotide sequence: TGTGCCAGCAGCCAGGACTCGCCTGGCAATGAGCAGTTCTTC. Together with reference TRBV7-9 and TRBJ2-1, the CDR3 gives the full variable domain: DTGVSQNPRHKITKRGQNVTFRCDPISEHNRLYWYRQTLGQGPEFLTYFQNEAQLEKSRLLSDRFSAERPKGSFSTLEIQRTEQGDSAMYLCASSQDSPGNEQFFGPGTRLTVL.